This TCR beta chain stems from a study of CD8 T cells in ankylosing spondylitis. CDR3 length equals 14 residues. Trimming pared 3 bases from V and 4 bases from J, leaving 12 bases between. Germline V gives CDR1 SEHNR, CDR2 FQNEAQ (reference sequence). Quantitative molecular-barcoded 5'-RACE generated the TCR beta libraries. TCRdb recomputed calls from the 5' RACE reads with MiXCR, one row per CDR3 protein. The sample includes fewer than 550,000 distinct CDR3 sequences, under 5.5% of them seen just once. At least ten counts were recorded for this clonotype. As yet, its antigen is unknown. Study-wide points: The study looked at matched synovial fluid samples from ankylosing spondylitis patients. Disease-linked clones were reported to be significantly enriched there. Past research had described some motif variants in reactive arthritis synovial fluid and blood. Disease-linked clones proved CD8+ and comparatively uncommon in peripheral blood. Ankylosing spondylitis blood seemed to carry a telltale TCR beta motif made of roughly 8 highly homologous variants.

This sequence joins TRBV7-9 and TRBJ2-5; D is perhaps TRBD2 (6 bases). Input material: blood, either unsorted or a sorted T cell fraction (not recorded which). This clonotype was sampled from a male donor with ankylosing spondylitis. The CDR3 coding sequence is TGTGCCAGCAGCTTTACCGGAGGGAGAGAGACCCAGTACTTC. Residues: CASSFTGGRETQYF.